This record looks at one T cell receptor (beta chain) sequence and its context. Its antigen is still unknown. The entry originates in a study of CXCR3-negative and CXCR3-positive naive CD8 T cells. Findings of the study overall: When CXCR3-positive naive cells were set against CXCR3-negative naive cells, the former had more hydrophobic TRB CDR3s.

5' RACE with UMI labels generated the TRB cDNA libraries. TCRdb processed the 5' RACE reads again and assigns one entry to each CDR3 protein, with no DNA. The clone table shows some 130,000 distinct CDR3 sequences, with the ten largest holding 0.41%. The CDR3 has 14 residues. CDR1 is SNHLY, CDR2 FYNNEI, per germline. J is TRBJ2-7 and V is TRBV2. This sequence was found in a human donor in good health. Some clones in this sample may be carry-over from other donors' samples. Specimen: naive CXCR3+ CD8+ T cells from blood. Subset of the sample: CD45RO-CCR7+CD27+CD95- naive CD8+ T cells expressing CXCR3 (TNR3+). The CDR3 loop reads CASSEVASWDEQYF.